These 19 T cell receptor beta chains were all obtained from the same sample, sequenced in a study of regulatory T cells in long-lasting Graves disease (dated by TCRdb to 2020 to 2023). Receptor libraries were prepared by multiplex PCR. The sequencer was an Illumina HiSeq 4000. iRepertoire HTBI primers and Arm-PCR amplification of CDR3 regions were used to construct TCR beta libraries. TCRdb reprocessing: public reads trimmed at Q25 with fastp, clones called with MiXCR, in-frame beta chains kept. Rows with one shared CDR3 protein collapse into an entry with the most common genes and DNA. Within this sample are 530,000 or so distinct CDR3 sequences, with less than 15% of them counted one time only. The ten largest clonotypes hold 10% of the sample. Reading the label with the study, this specimen's time point is: newly diagnosed GD, antithyroid drugs for less than 3 months. For both TCR sequencing and RNA sequencing, RNA was extracted from PBMCs in TRIzol.

These data also formed part of another study, on T cells in Graves' hyperthyroidism and ophthalmopathy.

Sample: peripheral blood mononuclear cells (PBMCs), taken at new diagnosis, from a patient treated with antithyroid drugs. The receptor set was obtained from a young man with Graves disease. Donor details come from another sample of the same person, matched by shared clones.

The table lists this clonotype with a few counts. The gene calls are TRBV6-1 and TRBJ2-3, with 11 positions matching TRBD2. CDR1 is MNHNS and CDR2 is SASEGT in the germline V gene. V trimming: 6 bases; J trimming: 10 bases; junction bases outside the gene matches: 9. This CDR3 comprises 14 residues. CDR3 coding DNA: TGTGCCAGCAGGCCCGGCGGGACTAGCGGACCGCAGTATTTT. It is translated as CASRPGGTSGPQYF.

At least ten counts were recorded for this clonotype. The V and J genes are TRBV20-1 and TRBJ2-3; D tentatively reads TRBD1 or TRBD2 (6 bases each). This CDR3 has 14 amino acids. Germline-derived CDR1 and CDR2 are DFQATT and SNEGSKA (reference sequence). The V and J ends lost 2 bases and 8 bases respectively, with 17 bases between them. The CDR3 protein is CSARWGRDRGTQYF. CDR3 bases: TGCAGTGCTAGATGGGGGCGGGATAGGGGTACGCAGTATTTT.

This chain's CDR3 is CASSPGQWETQYF. CDR3 DNA: TGTGCCAGCAGCCCAGGACAGTGGGAGACCCAGTACTTC. The chain recombines TRBV3-1 with TRBJ2-5; D possibly corresponds to TRBD1 (6 bases). V dropped 4 bases and J dropped 5 bases, with 11 bases sitting between them. Germline V lookup: CDR1 LGHDT, CDR2 YNNKEL (reference sequence). The CDR3 extends over 13 amino acids.

This clonotype was detected a few times. The chain recombines TRBV29-1 with TRBJ1-2, with TRBD1 as a possible D gene (5 bases). CDR3 length: 15 amino acids. V dropped 1 base and J dropped 4 bases, with 16 bases sitting between them. Germline V gene lookup returns CDR1 SQVTM and CDR2 ANQGSEA. The CDR3 DNA sequence: TGCAGCGTTGAAGGCGGTCAGGGTTCCCCCTATGGCTACACCTTC. It translates to CSVEGGQGSPYGYTF.

This clonotype appeared many times. CDR3 sequence: CASSFAGSYNEQFF. CDR3 bases: TGTGCCAGCAGTTTTGCGGGTTCCTACAATGAGCAGTTCTTC. The chain carries TRBV12-3 or TRBV12-4 and TRBJ2-1, with a weak D call TRBD2 (5 bases). Trimming cost V 3 bases and J 1 base, with 7 bases left between them. CDR3 length: 14 amino acids.

This clonotype was observed a handful of times. The V and J genes are TRBV20-1 and TRBJ2-7; D gene ambiguous. This CDR3 contains 13 residues. The V end was cut by 3 bases, the J end by 1 base, with 10 bases between. Germline CDR1 reads DFQATT; CDR2 reads SNEGSKA (reference sequence). The CDR3 coding sequence is TGCAGTGCTAGTGGTTGGCGGTCCTACGAGCAGTACTTC. Its translation: CSASGWRSYEQYF.

This chain joins TRBV5-5 and TRBJ2-7, with 11 bases identical to TRBD2. After removal of 0 bases from V and 7 bases from J, the junction contained 3 bases not matched to a gene. Germline values: CDR1 SGHKS, CDR2 YYEKEE (reference sequence). The CDR3 has 14 residues. CDR3 residues: CASSLELAGVEQYF. CDR3 coding DNA: TGTGCCAGCAGCTTGGAACTAGCGGGAGTAGAGCAGTACTTC. Combining the CDR3 with reference TRBV5-5 and TRBJ2-7 gives the whole variable domain DAGVTQSPTHLIKTRGQQVTLRCSPISGHKSVSWYQQVLGQGPQFIFQYYEKEERGRGNFPDRFSARQFPNYSSELNVNALLLGDSALYLCASSLELAGVEQYFGPGTRLTVT.

This chain links TRBV13 with TRBJ2-3; TRBD2 aligns across 10 bases. Germline V gene data show CDR1 as PRHDT and CDR2 as FYEKMQ (reference sequence). The junction had 16 bases not matched to a gene; V was cut back by 2 bases and J by 5 bases. The CDR3 covers 19 residues. This chain's CDR3 is CASSLKPSRLAGVRDTQYF. The CDR3 nucleotides read TGTGCCAGCAGCTTAAAGCCAAGTAGGCTAGCGGGAGTACGAGATACGCAGTATTTT.

This clonotype was seen ten or more times. This chain uses TRBV20-1 with TRBJ2-5; 12 nucleotides match TRBD2. CDR1 is DFQATT and CDR2 is SNEGSKA in the germline V gene (reference sequence). The V segment lost 5 bases and the J segment 0 bases; nucleotides outside the gene matches: 4. This CDR3 is 15 amino acids long. The CDR3 coding sequence is TGCAGTGCTCCACGGACTAGCGGGGACCAAGAGACCCAGTACTTC. Protein: CSAPRTSGDQETQYF.

There are many counts of this clonotype. The chain combines TRBV2 with TRBJ2-5; TRBD2 is a possible D gene (6 bases). The V and J ends lost 7 bases and 0 bases respectively, with 12 bases between them. The CDR3 has 14 residues. In germline, CDR1 is SNHLY, CDR2 FYNNEI. CDR3 amino acids: CASTQRGYQETQYF. The CDR3 DNA sequence: TGTGCCAGCACCCAACGGGGGTACCAAGAGACCCAGTACTTC.

The chain links TRBV25-1 to TRBJ1-2; a possible D gene is TRBD1 (6 bases). CDR1 is MGHDK, CDR2 SYGVNS, per germline. V was shortened by 1 base and J by 8 bases, with 17 bases between the two germline ends. The CDR3 totals 15 residues. The CDR3 region is CASSESPTGLIGYTF. CDR3 DNA: TGTGCCAGCAGTGAATCCCCGACAGGTTTAATCGGCTACACCTTC.

This clonotype was detected ten times or more. The chain joins TRBV12-3 or TRBV12-4 to TRBJ1-2; the D is unclear. Trimming cost V 3 bases and J 6 bases, with 17 bases left between them. The CDR3 length is 15 residues. The CDR3 reads CASSFTPPRGNGYTF. As DNA, the CDR3 is TGTGCCAGCAGTTTCACACCCCCGAGAGGGAATGGCTACACCTTC.

About this clonotype itself: This may be a read error: a much more frequent sequence differs by one nucleotide. The genes are TRBV12-3 or TRBV12-4 and TRBJ2-7; D may be TRBD2 (6 bases). The CDR3 runs 15 residues. The V and J ends lost 5 bases and 3 bases respectively, with 17 bases between them. The CDR3 region is CASSLPQGGIYEQYF. The CDR3 DNA reads as TGTGCCAGCAGTCTCCCGCAAGGCGGGATCTACGAGCAGTACTTC.

V and J are TRBV20-1 and TRBJ1-5; TRBD1 might be the D (6 bases). The CDR3 covers 17 residues. CDR1 DFQATT and CDR2 SNEGSKA come from the germline V gene (reference sequence). V was clipped by 0 bases and J by 2 bases, with 17 bases between them. The CDR3 region is CSARDLRGGVGNQPQHF. The CDR3 bases are TGCAGTGCTAGAGATTTGAGGGGGGGAGTTGGCAATCAGCCCCAGCATTTT.

Notes on this clonotype: The junction does not match germline at one end; this may be a read error. The rearrangement uses TRBV7-8 and TRBJ1-2, with D possibly being TRBD1 (6 bases). Germline loops: CDR1 SGHVS, CDR2 FQNEAQ. This CDR3 spans 14 amino acids. CDR3 DNA sequence: TGTGCCAGCAGCCTAGAGGAGGGGGGATATGGCTACGCCTTC. This codes for CASSLEEGGYGYAF.

This clonotype occurred a few times. The chain recombines TRBV5-6 with TRBJ2-6; D call uncertain. Trimming removed 4 bases at V and 0 bases at J, with 14 bases between. Germline CDR1 SGHDT, CDR2 YYEEEE. The CDR3 is 17 amino acids. The DNA for the CDR3 is TGTGCCAGCAGCCGTTGGATTACATACTCTGGGGCCAACGTCCTGACTTTC. Amino acids: CASSRWITYSGANVLTF.

This clonotype was recorded many times. The chain is built from TRBV12-3 or TRBV12-4 and TRBJ2-5, with 10 bases lining up with TRBD1. The CDR3 is made up of 17 amino acids. Unmatched junction bases numbered 13, after V lost 5 bases and J lost 4 bases. The CDR3 sequence: CASSPTSDRGLRETQYF. In DNA form, the CDR3 reads TGTGCCAGCAGTCCTACTTCCGACAGGGGGCTCAGAGAGACCCAGTACTTC.

The chain combines TRBV7-2 with TRBJ2-7; D is ambiguous. Between the trimmed V and J ends, which lost 0 bases and 0 bases, there was a span of 12 bases. This CDR3 is built from 16 residues. CDR1 SGHTA and CDR2 FQGNSA come from the germline V gene. Written as DNA, the CDR3 is TGTGCCAGCAGCTTAGCGATAGGGTATAGCTCCTACGAGCAGTACTTC. Protein: CASSLAIGYSSYEQYF.

This clonotype was observed a handful of times. The chain recombines TRBV27 with TRBJ1-6; D ambiguous. Trimming pared 4 bases from V and 9 bases from J, leaving 16 bases between. Germline V gene lookup returns CDR1 MNHEY and CDR2 SMNVEV (reference sequence). This CDR3 has 15 residues. The CDR3 region is CASSSPQVTGSPLHF. The CDR3 DNA follows: TGTGCCAGCAGTTCGCCGCAGGTCACGGGTTCACCCCTCCACTTT.